This is a list of T cell receptor beta chains from one sample in a study of CD8+ T cells in alopecia areata. The method was immunoSEQ multiplex PCR; TCRdb's version includes in-frame clones alone and lacks a portion of them. The sample holds some 95,000 clones; 44% are singletons and the top ten take more than 15%. This sample comprised CD8+ T cells sorted from blood, obtained at week 24, from a patient treated with tofacitinib. These receptors originate from a human donor with alopecia areata. Each CDR3 is given with its conserved first and last residue. Each record gives: D gene, V gene, CDR3 protein. A D gene is named only where the DNA matches it firmly.

TRBD2 TRBV7-9 CASSLVASGRSSSYEQYF
TRBD1 TRBV9 CASSESTGVHEQYF
NA TRBV5-6 CASSLGTGRETQYF
NA TRBV5-1 CASSWHPSYNEQFF
NA TRBV27 CASSFRDGQNEQYF
NA TRBV5-6 CASSFGGAVYGYTF
TRBD2 TRBV11-1 CASSVWGLAGGGTDTQYF
NA TRBV11-2 CASGDTEAFF
NA TRBV30 CAWAPQGRNQPQHF
TRBD1 TRBV30 CAWSFPGQGDEQYF
NA TRBV30 CAWRFGDTGELFF
TRBD2 TRBV7-2 CASATSGSRGELFF
TRBD1 TRBV5-1 CASSWGTGLEAFF
NA TRBV4-1 CASSQVEQGVHSGANVLTF
NA TRBV27 CASRQTFNIQYF
NA TRBV29-1 CSVLDTPNTGELFF
NA TRBV19 CASSMVAGRGIGGTDTQYF
TRBD1 TRBV5-4 CASSSTGPSYEQYF
TRBD2 TRBV9 CASSAGTSGTYEQYF
NA TRBV4-1 CASSQDMDEQFF
NA TRBV29-1 CSVDPGPSGNTIYF
NA TRBV5-6 CASSPPARTDTQYF
TRBD2 TRBV28 CASSLSTSGRVTDTQYF
NA TRBV7-9 CASTGGVTDTQYF
NA TRBV30 CAWSVGSEQFF
NA TRBV13 CASSLTRKEAFF
NA TRBV5-1 CASSLDSISYEQYF
TRBD2 TRBV4-2 CASSQGGLAGDYEQYF
TRBD1 TRBV4-1 CASSTRTGRYEQYF
TRBD2 TRBV6-1 CGAGVKINEQFF
TRBD2 TRBV6-5 CASSYSSSGGGELFF
NA TRBV19 CASSPGPGREAFF
TRBD1 TRBV30 CAWSAGTGEQPQHF
NA TRBV7-6 CASSDLGGEQYF
NA TRBV7-9 CASSRGNTEAFF
NA TRBV9 CASSVGGTQNTGELFF
NA TRBV16 CASSQTGLSDGYTF
TRBD1 TRBV11-2 CASSSYNRGETQYF
NA TRBV7-2 CASSLGLTRVKDTQYF
NA TRBV14 CASSPVPGTPWGTEAFF
NA TRBV7-8 CALLYANTGELFF
NA TRBV19 CASSLRQVNYGYTF
NA TRBV19 CASSIFVGNEQFF
NA TRBV30 CAWTSVYNEQFF